Listed below are T cell receptor beta chains from one sample, sequenced in a study of cytomegalovirus exposure and HLA in healthy donors. This table comes from immunoSEQ multiplex PCR, and its TCRdb copy is limited to in-frame clones, with some not included. The sample lists some 170,000 clones; 80% were seen once. The material sequenced was PBMCs. The receptors here all came from a man in his late teens or twenties in good health and CMV-seropositive. The CDR3 runs from the conserved cysteine through the conserved F or W. Each record gives: J gene, D gene, clone size, V gene, CDR3 protein, CDR3 DNA. D genes are given only for firm matches. Clone size appears in some rows only: once, few, many, or a class for an expanded clone.

J: TRBJ2-2; D: TRBD1; size: -; V: TRBV4-1; CDR3: CASSLGQGETGELFF; DNA: TGCGCCAGCAGCTTAGGACAGGGAGAGACCGGGGAGCTGTTTTTT
J: TRBJ2-7; D: TRBD1; size: -; V: TRBV6-1; CDR3: CASSGGDRPIYEQYF; DNA: TGTGCCAGCAGTGGGGGGGACAGGCCCATCTACGAGCAGTACTTC
J: TRBJ1-5; D: TRBD1; size: -; V: TRBV5-6; CDR3: CASSLGTGIDGSNQPQHF; DNA: TGTGCCAGCAGCTTGGGGACAGGAATAGATGGGAGCAATCAGCCCCAGCATTTT
J: TRBJ2-7; D: -; size: -; V: TRBV5-4; CDR3: CASSLTPSVTYEQYF; DNA: TGTGCCAGCAGCTTGACGCCTAGCGTCACCTACGAGCAGTACTTC
J: TRBJ1-1; D: TRBD1; size: -; V: TRBV29-1; CDR3: CSVDGTGGAKRSKVAFF; DNA: TGCAGCGTTGACGGGACAGGGGGCGCGAAAAGGAGTAAGGTGGCTTTCTTT
J: TRBJ2-5; D: TRBD2; size: -; V: TRBV5-5; CDR3: CASSQTDGRQETQYF; DNA: TGTGCCAGCAGCCAAACAGACGGGAGGCAAGAGACCCAGTACTTC
J: TRBJ1-5; D: TRBD1; size: once; V: TRBV19; CDR3: CASSIKDRVRQPQHF; DNA: TGTGCCAGTAGTATCAAGGACAGGGTGCGACAGCCCCAGCATTTT
J: TRBJ2-5; D: TRBD2; size: -; V: TRBV4-2; CDR3: CASSQGFGLAVQETQYF; DNA: TGTGCCAGCAGCCAAGGTTTCGGGCTAGCGGTACAAGAGACCCAGTACTTC
J: TRBJ1-2; D: -; size: -; V: TRBV6-1; CDR3: CALGGPANYGYTF; DNA: TGTGCCCTGGGGGGGCCAGCTAACTATGGCTACACCTTC
J: TRBJ2-4; D: -; size: -; V: TRBV2; CDR3: CASITDSIGHIQYF; DNA: TGTGCCAGTATAACCGACAGTATTGGACACATTCAGTACTTC